These 29 T cell receptor beta chains originate from one sample sequenced in a study of CD8+ T cells in alopecia areata. Extraction and reverse transcription of RNA yielded cDNA as the sequencing template. TCRdb's table, derived via immunoSEQ multiplex PCR, lists solely in-frame clones and lacks some. The table has some 56,000 clones, around 97% seen once. Sequences were derived from CD8+ T cells sorted from blood, sampled at week 0. The receptor set was obtained from a human donor with alopecia areata.

The V call is TRBV6-5, the J call TRBJ1-1, with D unresolved. In germline, CDR1 is MNHEY, CDR2 SVGAGI. With 2 bases removed from V and 2 bases from J, the gap between germline ends came to 6 bases. CDR3 length: 13 residues. The CDR3 protein is CASSYLPNTEAFF. In DNA, the CDR3 is TGTGCCAGCAGTTACCTCCCCAACACTGAAGCTTTCTTT.

This chain connects TRBV4-3 to TRBJ1-5; possible D gene TRBD1, 5 bases. Looked up from germline, CDR1 is LGHNA and CDR2 is YSLEER. The V end was cut by 0 bases, the J end by 4 bases, with 10 bases between. The CDR3 is 15 amino acids. This CDR3 reads CASSQDSGPNQPQHF. In DNA form, the CDR3 reads TGCGCCAGCAGCCAAGATTCAGGGCCTAATCAGCCCCAGCATTTT.

This chain uses TRBV7-6 with TRBJ1-5; D may be TRBD1 (5 bases). With 1 base removed from V and 5 bases from J, the gap between germline ends came to 9 bases. CDR3 length: 14 residues. Germline-derived CDR1 and CDR2 are SGHVS and FNYEAQ. The CDR3 bases are TGTGCCAGCAGCTTAGGGGGACTTTATCAGCCCCAGCATTTT. Protein sequence: CASSLGGLYQPQHF.

This clone was observed a single time. The chain carries TRBV12-5 and TRBJ2-2; 7 positions agree with TRBD2. Germline trimming cut 0 bases from V and 3 bases from J; bases unmatched to any gene: 4. Germline assignment: CDR1 LGHNT and CDR2 FRNRAP. The CDR3 consists of 16 residues. CDR3 coding DNA: TGTGCTAGTGGTTTGGTACGCGGGGGATACACCGGGGAGCTGTTTTTT. Translated: CASGLVRGGYTGELFF.

The rearrangement joins TRBV7-9 to TRBJ2-5; the match to TRBD2 covers 10 bases. J lost 4 bases, V lost 4 bases, and 6 bases had no gene match. Per the germline V gene, CDR1 is SEHNR and CDR2 is FQNEAQ (reference sequence). This CDR3 is built from 15 residues. CDR3 sequence: CASSSKRGGPETQYF. In DNA, the CDR3 is TGTGCCAGCAGCTCTAAGCGGGGGGGCCCAGAGACCCAGTACTTC.

This clone was found once. The chain has TRBV19 and TRBJ2-6, with 10 bases identical to TRBD1. This CDR3 has 16 residues. The V gene end was trimmed by 8 bases and the J gene end by 2 bases; junction bases not matched to a gene: 6. CDR1 LNHDA and CDR2 SQIVND come from the germline V gene (reference sequence). The CDR3 DNA is TGTGCCAGTGGGGACAGGGGTGCGGCTGGGGCCAACGTCCTGACTTTC. Its protein is CASGDRGAAGANVLTF.

The V call is TRBV29-1, the J call TRBJ1-1; no clear D gene. The CDR3 is made up of 12 amino acids. Trimming shortened V by 1 base and J by 7 bases, and 10 bases separated the two germline ends. CDR1 and CDR2 (germline): SQVTM, ANQGSEA. The CDR3 coding sequence is TGCAGCGTTGAAGTCCAGAATCGTGAAGCTTTCTTT. Protein: CSVEVQNREAFF. Combining the CDR3 with reference TRBV29-1 and TRBJ1-1 gives the whole variable domain SAVISQKPSRDICQRGTSLTIQCQVDSQVTMMFWYRQQPGQSLTLIATANQGSEATYESGFVIDKFPISRPNLTFSTLTVSNMSPEDSSIYLCSVEVQNREAFFGQGTRLTVV.

The chain recombines TRBV19 with TRBJ2-5; 7 positions match TRBD1. The J call may be in error: the DNA end matches TRBJ2-7 better. Germline V CDR1 and CDR2: LNHDA, SQIVND (reference sequence). This CDR3 is 16 amino acids long. CDR3 DNA: TGTGCCAGTAGTATAGGTCTCCGACAGGGTATCTACGAGCAGTACTTC. It translates to CASSIGLRQGIYEQYF.

This sequence joins TRBV4-1 and TRBJ2-1; D possibly matches TRBD1 or TRBD2 (5 bases each). The CDR3 totals 15 residues. The germline V gene encodes CDR1 MGHRA and CDR2 YSYEKL. The V gene lost 6 bases and the J gene lost 8 bases, with 20 bases spanning the gap. The CDR3 loop is CASSSRQRVIDEQFF. DNA for the CDR3: TGCGCCAGCAGTTCTCGACAGAGGGTGATAGATGAGCAGTTCTTC.

In DNA form, the CDR3 reads TGCGCCAGCAGCCAAGTCCGGGGGTCATACGAGCAGTACTTC. This sequence encodes CASSQVRGSYEQYF. V and J are TRBV4-1 and TRBJ2-7, with D possibly being TRBD2 (6 bases). V lost 1 base to trimming and J lost 4 bases, with 11 bases between them. Looked up from germline, CDR1 is MGHRA and CDR2 is YSYEKL. This CDR3 spans 14 amino acids.

The chain links TRBV6-5 to TRBJ1-5; 7 positions match TRBD1. Germline lookup yields CDR1 MNHEY and CDR2 SVGAGI. The CDR3 length is 14 residues. With 5 bases clipped from V and 7 bases from J, the junction kept 8 bases outside the gene matches. The CDR3 DNA follows: TGTGCCAGCAGTCGGGACAGAGAGGCCCAGCCCCAGCATTTT. It is translated as CASSRDREAQPQHF.

This chain joins TRBV7-8 and TRBJ2-7; 7 positions match TRBD1. Trimming took 2 bases from V and 2 from J; bases not matched to a gene: 6. This CDR3 has 15 amino acids. Germline CDR1 SGHVS, CDR2 FQNEAQ. The CDR3 DNA follows: TGTGCCAGCAGCTTACCTTCGGGACAGACCTACGAGCAGTACTTC. As protein: CASSLPSGQTYEQYF.

J is TRBJ2-1 and V is TRBV6-5; 10 bases are a match to TRBD2. After removal of 2 bases from V and 10 bases from J, the junction contained 8 bases not matched to a gene. The germline V gene has CDR1 MNHEY and CDR2 SVGAGI. The CDR3 contains 15 residues. The CDR3 spells CASSYVAGGAGEQFF. CDR3 coding DNA: TGTGCCAGCAGTTACGTAGCGGGGGGCGCGGGAGAGCAGTTCTTC.

This chain uses TRBV19 with TRBJ2-7; the D gene is possibly TRBD1 (6 bases). Germline V gene sequence: CDR1 LNHDA, CDR2 SQIVND (reference sequence). The CDR3 has 16 residues. Trimming took off 3 bases at V and 3 bases at J, with 18 bases between the two ends. CDR3 in amino acids: CASSIGPRQGSYEQYF. Written as DNA, the CDR3 is TGTGCCAGTAGTATTGGGCCCCGGCAGGGGAGCTACGAGCAGTACTTC.

The chain is built from TRBV4-2 and TRBJ2-1; no firm D call. V lost 2 bases and J 2 bases, leaving 1 base between the germline ends. The CDR3 loop spans 12 amino acids. CDR1 and CDR2 (germline): LGHNA, YNFKEQ. CDR3 nucleotide sequence: TGTGCCAGCAGCCAAACCTACAATGAGCAGTTCTTC. This encodes CASSQTYNEQFF.

The chain employs TRBV6-1 and TRBJ1-2, with D possibly being TRBD1 (6 bases). CDR3 length: 16 amino acids. Germline CDR1 is MNHNS and CDR2 is SASEGT. V lost 1 base, J lost 3 bases, and 15 bases lay in between. CDR3 in amino acids: CASSEDYRGAHYGYTF. The CDR3, as DNA: TGTGCCAGCAGTGAAGACTACCGGGGGGCGCACTATGGCTACACCTTC.

This chain uses TRBV4-3 with TRBJ2-2; D not resolved. Trimming left V 0 bases short and J 7 bases short, with 12 bases between. The CDR3 is 15 amino acids. Germline values: CDR1 LGHNA, CDR2 YSLEER. CDR3 coding DNA: TGCGCCAGCAGCCAAGACAGGCAGTCCTTCGGGGAGCTGTTTTTT. Residues: CASSQDRQSFGELFF.

The chain employs TRBV10-1 and TRBJ1-6; weak D call: TRBD1 (6 bases). Germline lookup yields CDR1 WNHNN and CDR2 SYGVQD (reference sequence). CDR3 length: 13 residues. Trimming took off 4 bases at V and 6 bases at J, with 7 bases between the two ends. In DNA form, the CDR3 reads TGCGCCAGCAGTGCCAGGGGTAATTCACCCCTCCACTTT. As protein: CASSARGNSPLHF.

This clone was seen once. This chain links TRBV5-6 with TRBJ2-5, with 14 bases that match TRBD2. CDR1 is SGHDT and CDR2 is YYEEEE in the germline V gene. The CDR3 length is 17 residues. Unmatched junction bases numbered 6, after V lost 3 bases and J lost 2 bases. The CDR3, as DNA: TGTGCCAGCAGCTCCGCGACTAGCGGGGGGGTACAAGAGACCCAGTACTTC. Translated, it gives CASSSATSGGVQETQYF.

This sequence joins TRBV4-1 and TRBJ2-7; D may be TRBD1 (6 bases). Trimming left V 3 bases short and J 7 bases short, with 16 bases between. The CDR3 runs 14 residues. CDR1 is MGHRA and CDR2 is YSYEKL in the germline V gene. CDR3 sequence reads: CASSQALGGWEQYF. DNA of the CDR3: TGCGCCAGCAGCCAGGCGTTAGGGGGATGGGAGCAGTACTTC.

In DNA form, the CDR3 reads TGTGCCAGCAGGTCCTCCTTCAGCAACTATGGCTACACCTTC. Protein sequence: CASRSSFSNYGYTF. The chain joins TRBV7-9 to TRBJ1-2; no clear D. From germline, CDR1 is SEHNR and CDR2 FQNEAQ (reference sequence). V shed 6 bases and J shed 2 bases, with 13 bases lying between them. This CDR3 contains 14 residues.

The V call is TRBV5-1, the J call TRBJ1-6, with D hard to call. Germline V gene sequence: CDR1 SGHRS, CDR2 YFSETQ. The CDR3 is 13 amino acids. Trimming took off 4 bases at V and 6 bases at J, with 8 bases between the two ends. DNA for the CDR3: TGCGCCAGCAGCATGGATCTTAATTCACCCCTCCACTTT. It yields the protein CASSMDLNSPLHF. Based on the CDR3 plus reference TRBV5-1 and TRBJ1-6, the full variable domain is KAGVTQTPRYLIKTRGQQVTLSCSPISGHRSVSWYQQTPGQGLQFLFEYFSETQRNKGNFPGRFSGRQFSNSRSEMNVSTLELGDSALYLCASSMDLNSPLHFGNGTRLTVT.

This chain links TRBV14 with TRBJ1-2, with D possibly TRBD1 on 6 matching bases. The V gene's germline CDR1 is SGHDN and CDR2 FVKESK. This CDR3 comprises 13 residues. Trimming left V 4 bases short and J 4 bases short, with 10 bases between. The CDR3 region is CASSPRGVYGYTF. DNA of the CDR3: TGTGCCAGCAGCCCAAGGGGGGTCTATGGCTACACCTTC.

The rearrangement uses TRBV27 and TRBJ2-1; D unresolved. Germline V gene sequence: CDR1 MNHEY, CDR2 SMNVEV (reference sequence). There are 13 residues in the CDR3. V was cut by 0 bases and J by 7 bases, with 7 bases left in between. The chain's CDR3 is CASSLSPWNEQFF. In nucleotides, the CDR3 is TGTGCCAGCAGTTTATCCCCCTGGAATGAGCAGTTCTTC.

V is TRBV30 and J is TRBJ1-1; D remains unclear. This CDR3 has 11 residues. The germline V and J ends were trimmed by 4 bases and 3 bases, with 6 bases remaining between them. CDR1 and CDR2 from the germline V gene are GTSNPN and SVGIG (reference sequence). CDR3: CAWTSYTEAFF. In DNA, the CDR3 is TGTGCCTGGACGAGCTACACTGAAGCTTTCTTT.

V usage is TRBV29-1 and J usage is TRBJ1-1; the match to TRBD1 covers 12 bases. CDR1 is SQVTM and CDR2 is ANQGSEA in the germline V gene. V lost 3 bases and J lost 7; bases outside the gene matches: 12. The CDR3 covers 16 residues. The CDR3 spells CSVEAGTGGARVEAFF. DNA for the CDR3: TGCAGCGTTGAGGCCGGGACAGGGGGCGCTCGGGTTGAAGCTTTCTTT.

The V call is TRBV27, the J call TRBJ2-7, with 8 nucleotides matching TRBD1. This CDR3 contains 14 residues. The V segment lost 5 bases and the J segment 2 bases; nucleotides outside the gene matches: 5. Germline V gene data show CDR1 as MNHEY and CDR2 as SMNVEV (reference sequence). The CDR3, as DNA: TGTGCCAGCAGTCTGACAGGGGTGGCCTACGAGCAGTACTTC. The encoded protein is CASSLTGVAYEQYF.

This clone came up a few times. The chain joins TRBV19 to TRBJ2-7; the match to TRBD1 covers 9 bases. Per germline, CDR1 LNHDA and CDR2 SQIVND (reference sequence). J was trimmed by 5 bases and V by 5 bases; bases with no gene match: 7. This CDR3 is 14 amino acids long. CDR3 in DNA: TGTGCCAGTAGTGCCCGGACAGGGGTTAACGAGCAGTACTTC. It codes for CASSARTGVNEQYF.

V and J are TRBV4-1 and TRBJ2-7; D not resolved. V was shortened by 4 bases and J by 5 bases, with 6 bases between the two germline ends. The CDR3 is 11 residues long. Germline V gene data show CDR1 as MGHRA and CDR2 as YSYEKL. CDR3 loop: CASSRLDEQYF. CDR3 sequence (DNA): TGCGCCAGCAGCCGCCTGGACGAGCAGTACTTC.